The sample holds a few counts of the clone carrying this TCR beta chain. Sample-barcoded 5' priming and a J-beta primer mix drove a second PCR of roughly 7 to 11 cycles. TCRdb re-called the 5' RACE reads with MiXCR, one entry per CDR3 protein. The sample holds about 800,000 distinct CDR3 sequences; 20% to 25% are singletons and the top ten take under 4.5%. This sample is drawn from a study of blood T cells in healthy people across ages. CDR1 and CDR2 from the germline V gene are DFQATT and SNEGSKA (reference sequence). The CDR3 length is 13 residues. V was clipped by 8 bases and J by 0 bases, with 13 bases between them. This same sample was also part of a study on T cells of mothers and their children.

V is TRBV20-1 and J is TRBJ1-1; tentatively, D is TRBD1 (5 bases). This TCR came from a boy aged 5-17 years in good health. Specimen: blood. The CDR3 nucleotides are TGCAGTCCGCAGAGGGGAGTGAACACTGAAGCTTTCTTT. Protein sequence: CSPQRGVNTEAFF.